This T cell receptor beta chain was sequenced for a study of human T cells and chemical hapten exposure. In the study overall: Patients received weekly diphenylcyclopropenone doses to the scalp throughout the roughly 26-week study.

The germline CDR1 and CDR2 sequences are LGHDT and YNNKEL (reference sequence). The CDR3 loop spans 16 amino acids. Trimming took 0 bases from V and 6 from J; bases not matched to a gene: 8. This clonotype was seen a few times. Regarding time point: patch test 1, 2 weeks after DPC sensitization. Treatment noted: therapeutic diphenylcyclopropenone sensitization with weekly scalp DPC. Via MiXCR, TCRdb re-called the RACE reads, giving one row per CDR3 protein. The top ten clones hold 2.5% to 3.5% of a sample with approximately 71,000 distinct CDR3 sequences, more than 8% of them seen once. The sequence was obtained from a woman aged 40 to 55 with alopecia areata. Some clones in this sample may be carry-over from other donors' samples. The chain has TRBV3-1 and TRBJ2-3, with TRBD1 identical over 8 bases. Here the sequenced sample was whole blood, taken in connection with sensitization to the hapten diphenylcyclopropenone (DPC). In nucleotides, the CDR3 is TGTGCCAGCAGCCAAGAGTACGCCAGGGGGCTTGATACGCAGTATTTT. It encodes CASSQEYARGLDTQYF.